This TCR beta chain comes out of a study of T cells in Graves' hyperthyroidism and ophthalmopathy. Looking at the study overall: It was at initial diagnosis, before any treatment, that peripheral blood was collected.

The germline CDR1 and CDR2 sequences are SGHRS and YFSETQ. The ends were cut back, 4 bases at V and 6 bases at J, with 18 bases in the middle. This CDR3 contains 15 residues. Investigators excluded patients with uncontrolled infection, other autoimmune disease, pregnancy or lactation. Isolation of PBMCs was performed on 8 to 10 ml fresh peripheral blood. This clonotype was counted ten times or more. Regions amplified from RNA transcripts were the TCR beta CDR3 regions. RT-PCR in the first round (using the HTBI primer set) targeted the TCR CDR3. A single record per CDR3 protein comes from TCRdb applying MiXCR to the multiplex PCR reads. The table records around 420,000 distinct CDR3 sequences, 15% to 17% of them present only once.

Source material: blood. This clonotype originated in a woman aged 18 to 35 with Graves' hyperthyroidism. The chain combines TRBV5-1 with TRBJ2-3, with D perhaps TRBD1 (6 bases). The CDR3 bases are TGCGCCAGCAGCCCACCTACAGGGAAATTGGATACGCAGTATTTT. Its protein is CASSPPTGKLDTQYF. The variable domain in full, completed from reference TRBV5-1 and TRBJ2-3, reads KAGVTQTPRYLIKTRGQQVTLSCSPISGHRSVSWYQQTPGQGLQFLFEYFSETQRNKGNFPGRFSGRQFSNSRSEMNVSTLELGDSALYLCASSPPTGKLDTQYFGPGTRLTVL.